The next 15 T cell receptor beta chains were all read from a single sample in a study of graft-versus-host responses after intestinal transplantation listed by TCRdb under 2021. Libraries were built with the immunoSEQ multiplex PCR assay. Imported from immuneACCESS, the table was reduced by TCRdb to in-frame sequences with V and J called. These copies leave out some clones; in studies compared against another copy, an unresolved V gene accounts for under half, and the cause of the remainder is not known. The sample includes about 97,000 clones, with 80% to 95% observed a single time. The biggest ten clones account for 15% to 20% of the sample. The sequencing here drew on PBMCs, taken approximately 470 days after intestinal transplant. Receptors originate from a human patient who received an intestinal transplant, so some T cells may come from the graft donor.

The CDR3 DNA sequence: TGTGCCAGTAGTATTCTACCAGGTCAAGCTAACTATGGCTACACCTTC. Its protein product is CASSILPGQANYGYTF. The chain has TRBV19 and TRBJ1-2; D call uncertain. From germline, CDR1 is LNHDA and CDR2 SQIVND (reference sequence). The V end lost 3 bases, the J end lost 0 bases, and 14 bases lay between the germline ends. The CDR3 totals 16 residues.

In its sample, this clone was seen once. The rearrangement links TRBV19 to TRBJ1-6; weak D call: TRBD1 (6 bases). This CDR3 comprises 15 residues. Germline CDR1 is LNHDA and CDR2 is SQIVND (reference sequence). Between the trimmed V and J ends, which lost 3 bases and 8 bases, there was a span of 14 bases. The CDR3 is CASSIRGAGYSPLHF. CDR3 nucleotides: TGTGCCAGTAGTATCAGGGGAGCGGGGTATTCACCCCTCCACTTT.

The gene calls are TRBV11-2 and TRBJ2-5; the D gene is possibly TRBD2 (6 bases). The CDR3 totals 15 residues. The germline V gene encodes CDR1 SGHAT and CDR2 FQNNGV. V was trimmed by 0 bases and J by 9 bases, leaving 17 bases between them. As DNA, the CDR3 is TGTGCCAGCAGCTTAGATTACAGCCCCGGCGGGGCCCAGTACTTC. It encodes CASSLDYSPGGAQYF.

The genes are TRBV11-2 and TRBJ2-7, with 8 bases aligning to TRBD2. Germline-derived CDR1 and CDR2 are SGHAT and FQNNGV. The CDR3 has 15 amino acids. Germline trimming cut 1 base from V and 4 bases from J; bases unmatched to any gene: 6. CDR3 in DNA: TGTGCCAGCAGCTTAGGACGGGGGGGCTTGTACGAGCAGTACTTC. Translated: CASSLGRGGLYEQYF.

The chain couples TRBV6-5 to TRBJ2-4; 8 nucleotides match TRBD1. Germline loops: CDR1 MNHEY, CDR2 SVGAGI. The trim removed 6 bases at V and 8 bases at J, leaving 9 bases unmatched. The CDR3 length is 14 residues. The CDR3 DNA reads as TGTGCCAGCAGCCCCGGGACAGGTGGAGACATTCAGTACTTC. It translates to CASSPGTGGDIQYF.

The chain links TRBV5-1 to TRBJ1-2, with D tentatively TRBD1 (5 bases). Germline V gene data show CDR1 as SGHRS and CDR2 as YFSETQ. V was clipped by 0 bases and J by 5 bases, with 8 bases between them. This CDR3 spans 13 amino acids. Written as DNA, the CDR3 is TGCGCCAGCAGCTTGGGGGGGATTTATGGCTACACCTTC. It specifies CASSLGGIYGYTF. The full variable domain, completed using reference TRBV5-1 and TRBJ1-2, is KAGVTQTPRYLIKTRGQQVTLSCSPISGHRSVSWYQQTPGQGLQFLFEYFSETQRNKGNFPGRFSGRQFSNSRSEMNVSTLELGDSALYLCASSLGGIYGYTFGSGTRLTVV.

The chain couples TRBV9 to TRBJ2-1, with D possibly matching TRBD1 (6 bases). Germline lookup yields CDR1 SGDLS and CDR2 YYNGEE. This CDR3 spans 15 amino acids. Trimming removed 2 bases from V and 2 bases from J, with 11 bases in between. CDR3 amino acids: CASSVQGPAYNEQFF. The CDR3 DNA follows: TGTGCCAGCAGCGTGCAGGGGCCGGCCTACAATGAGCAGTTCTTC.

The genes are TRBV9 and TRBJ1-6; D is undetermined. Germline assignment: CDR1 SGDLS and CDR2 YYNGEE. Trimming stripped 0 bases from V and 8 bases from J, with 9 bases between. The CDR3 is made up of 14 amino acids. The CDR3 reads CASSVGPKDSPLHF. Here the CDR3 DNA reads TGTGCCAGCAGCGTAGGGCCTAAAGATTCACCCCTCCACTTT.

V usage is TRBV9 and J usage is TRBJ1-2; D unresolved. Germline V gene lookup returns CDR1 SGDLS and CDR2 YYNGEE. The CDR3 has 14 residues. V lost 0 bases, J lost 4 bases, and 10 bases lay in between. The CDR3 is CASSVDPGFYGYTF. DNA for the CDR3: TGTGCCAGCAGCGTAGATCCAGGATTCTATGGCTACACCTTC.

The chain couples TRBV7-8 to TRBJ2-4; 8 nucleotides line up with TRBD1. Per germline, CDR1 SGHVS and CDR2 FQNEAQ. The CDR3 has 14 amino acids. V was pared by 3 bases and J by 7 bases, with 5 bases of the junction left unmatched. CDR3 loop: CASSFGTGENIQYF. The CDR3 DNA reads TGTGCCAGCAGCTTTGGGACAGGAGAGAACATTCAGTACTTC.

The chain couples TRBV7-9 to TRBJ2-2; 7 bases are shared with TRBD2. This CDR3 is built from 15 residues. V dropped 5 bases and J dropped 4; count of bases not matched to a gene: 7. Germline CDR1 is SEHNR and CDR2 is FQNEAQ (reference sequence). The CDR3 sequence is CASSQTSRSTGELFF. The CDR3 DNA is TGTGCCAGCAGCCAGACTAGCAGATCCACCGGGGAGCTGTTTTTT. Looking up the rest from reference TRBV7-9 and TRBJ2-2 gives the full variable domain: DTGVSQNPRHKITKRGQNVTFRCDPISEHNRLYWYRQTLGQGPEFLTYFQNEAQLEKSRLLSDRFSAERPKGSFSTLEIQRTEQGDSAMYLCASSQTSRSTGELFFGEGSRLTVL.

The genes are TRBV28 and TRBJ2-3, with D possibly being TRBD2 (5 bases). Looked up from germline, CDR1 is MDHEN and CDR2 is SYDVKM. The CDR3 sequence is 14 residues long. The V end was cut by 7 bases, the J end by 0 bases, with 11 bases between. The chain's CDR3 is CASTPGSSTDTQYF. CDR3 DNA: TGTGCCAGCACGCCGGGATCTAGCACAGATACGCAGTATTTT.

Comments on this clone: In the same sample, other DNA sequences code for this CDR3. The chain uses TRBV6-6 and TRBJ2-7, with unresolved D. With 2 bases removed from V and 4 bases from J, the gap between germline ends came to 6 bases. The CDR3 consists of 12 residues. Per the germline V gene, CDR1 is MNHNY and CDR2 is SVGAGI (reference sequence). CDR3 in amino acids: CASSYRGYEQYF. The CDR3 DNA sequence: TGTGCCAGCAGTTACCGTGGGTACGAGCAGTACTTC.

The gene calls are TRBV5-4 and TRBJ1-2; D is unclear. This CDR3 spans 15 amino acids. Germline V gene sequence: CDR1 SGHNT, CDR2 YYREEE (reference sequence). The V end was cut by 0 bases, the J end by 2 bases, with 11 bases between. CDR3 DNA: TGTGCCAGCAGCTTGGACGACGGAAGCAACTATGGCTACACCTTC. It codes for CASSLDDGSNYGYTF.

The rearrangement joins TRBV29-1 to TRBJ1-2; TRBD1 matches at 8 bases. Losses at the gene ends were 7 bases for V and 7 bases for J; bases not matched to a gene: 11. From germline, CDR1 is SQVTM and CDR2 ANQGSEA. This CDR3 contains 13 residues. This CDR3 is CSAPDRERGGYTF. CDR3 DNA: TGCAGCGCCCCGGACAGGGAGCGAGGTGGCTACACCTTC. Together with reference TRBV29-1 and TRBJ1-2, the CDR3 gives the full variable domain: SAVISQKPSRDICQRGTSLTIQCQVDSQVTMMFWYRQQPGQSLTLIATANQGSEATYESGFVIDKFPISRPNLTFSTLTVSNMSPEDSSIYLCSAPDRERGGYTFGSGTRLTVV.